This T cell receptor beta chain derives from a study of vaccination and CD4 T cells after COVID-19. Sequenced with the Oncomine TCR Beta short-read assay was DNA taken from cultured CD4+ T cells. Genomic DNA was isolated from cultured CD4+ T cells. A single record per CDR3 protein comes from TCRdb applying MiXCR to the PCR reads. The sample holds 9,500 to 10,000 distinct CDR3 sequences, 51% seen once. This clonotype was seen once. Its antigen remains unknown. This sample's treatment: 10-day PBMC culture with coronavirus spike peptide pools or control peptides (ViraFEST assay). This CDR3 spans 17 amino acids. From germline, CDR1 is SNHLY and CDR2 FYNNEI. Deletions cut 1 base from V and 5 bases from J, with 20 bases between.

The chain joins TRBV2 to TRBJ1-2; possibly TRBD1 for D (5 bases). Sequenced material: CD4+ T cells from blood, cultured in vitro. This clonotype originated in a human donor who had recovered from COVID-19. The CDR3 sequence: CASSEGRGKRIPYGYTF. CDR3 nucleotide sequence: TGTGCCAGCAGTGAAGGCCGGGGGAAGAGAATCCCTTATGGCTACACCTTC.